This T cell receptor (beta chain) was profiled in a study of blood T cell repertoires in COVID-19. Study-wide context: The United States, Italy and Spain supplied acute and convalescent COVID-19 samples.

Germline V gene sequence: CDR1 SGDLS, CDR2 YYNGEE. Trimming stripped 0 bases from V and 3 bases from J, with 4 bases between. CDR3 length: 13 residues. Authors' methods: Estimation of nucleated cell counts relied on the amplification of reference gene primers. Method: immunoSEQ multiplex PCR; TCRdb's copy keeps in-frame clones and lacks some. For V, J and clone size, that table is used; D and trimming come from the DNA. The top ten clones hold about 4.8% of a sample with about 220,000 clones, 83% of them seen once. The TCR comes from a woman aged 45-59 years who had been exposed to COVID-19. Sequencing used PBMCs or T cells enriched from blood (not recorded which). J is TRBJ1-5 and V is TRBV9; D gene uncertain. Written as DNA, the CDR3 is TGTGCCAGCAGCGTAGACACCAATCAGCCCCAGCATTTT. Residues: CASSVDTNQPQHF.